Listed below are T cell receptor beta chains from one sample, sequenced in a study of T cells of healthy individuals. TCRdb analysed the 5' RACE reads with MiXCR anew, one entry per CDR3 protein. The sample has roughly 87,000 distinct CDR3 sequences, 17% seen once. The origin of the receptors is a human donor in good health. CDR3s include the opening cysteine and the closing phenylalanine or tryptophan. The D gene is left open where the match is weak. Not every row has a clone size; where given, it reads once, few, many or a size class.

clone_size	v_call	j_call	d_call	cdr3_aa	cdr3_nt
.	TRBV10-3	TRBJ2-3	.	CAISDGAVDTQYF	TGTGCCATCAGTGACGGGGCGGTGGATACGCAGTATTTT
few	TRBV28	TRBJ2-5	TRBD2	CASSLGASGGWETQYF	TGTGCCAGCAGTTTAGGAGCTAGCGGGGGATGGGAGACCCAGTACTTC
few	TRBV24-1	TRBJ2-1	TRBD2	CATSDLRLAGNEQFF	TGTGCCACCAGTGATTTGCGGCTAGCGGGGAATGAGCAGTTCTTC
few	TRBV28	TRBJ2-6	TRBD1	CASSPQQGKKLSGANVLTF	TGTGCCAGCAGTCCCCAACAGGGGAAGAAGCTAAGCGGGGCCAACGTCCTGACTTTC
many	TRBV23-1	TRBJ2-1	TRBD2	CASSPNLLAGGGNEQFF	TGCGCCAGCAGCCCCAACCTACTAGCGGGAGGTGGTAATGAGCAGTTCTTC
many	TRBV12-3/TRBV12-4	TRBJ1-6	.	CASSLIGSPLHF	TGTGCCAGCAGTTTGATTGGGTCACCCCTCCACTTT
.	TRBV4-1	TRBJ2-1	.	CASSHLEGIEQFF	TGCGCCAGCAGCCATTTGGAAGGGATTGAGCAGTTCTTC
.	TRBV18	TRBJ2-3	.	CASSPPGGATDTQYF	TGTGCCAGCTCACCACCCGGGGGAGCCACAGATACGCAGTATTTT
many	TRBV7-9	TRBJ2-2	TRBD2	CASSGTRGTGELFF	TGTGCCAGCAGCGGGACTAGGGGAACCGGGGAGCTGTTTTTT
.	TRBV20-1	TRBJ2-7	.	CSPSSRDRYEQYF	TGCAGTCCTTCAAGCAGGGATAGATACGAGCAGTACTTC
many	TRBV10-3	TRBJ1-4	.	CAISEFVGVTNEKLFF	TGTGCCATCAGTGAGTTTGTTGGGGTGACTAATGAAAAACTGTTTTTT